This T cell receptor beta chain was recorded in a study of cytomegalovirus exposure and HLA in healthy donors. Germline V CDR1 and CDR2: SGHNT, YENEEA. The CDR3 is 20 residues long, counting both termini. On this clone: Antigen specificity is unknown. It is unclear where the CDR3 begins or ends on the DNA, so no DNA is shown, and the CDR3 is as TCRdb lists it.

Both 60 Vbeta primers and 13 Jbeta primers went into the PCR. The assay was immunoSEQ multiplex PCR, and TCRdb's table has in-frame clones only and misses some. The sample records 130,000 or so clones, about four fifths being singletons. Notes on the study in general: Later genetic work tied a missense DCLRE1C variant to beta-chain V and J trimming. High sensitivity and specificity were reportedly achieved when the classifier diagnosed cytomegalovirus status. In a later analysis, HLA-associated TCR beta chains were more clonally expanded than equally common others.

This TCR was sampled from a man younger than 30 in good health and CMV-seropositive. J is TRBJ1-3 and V is TRBV11-3; the D segment call TRBD1 is taken from the table without a DNA check. Material: PBMCs. CDR3 sequence: CASSTSREVSRGLDGNTIYF.